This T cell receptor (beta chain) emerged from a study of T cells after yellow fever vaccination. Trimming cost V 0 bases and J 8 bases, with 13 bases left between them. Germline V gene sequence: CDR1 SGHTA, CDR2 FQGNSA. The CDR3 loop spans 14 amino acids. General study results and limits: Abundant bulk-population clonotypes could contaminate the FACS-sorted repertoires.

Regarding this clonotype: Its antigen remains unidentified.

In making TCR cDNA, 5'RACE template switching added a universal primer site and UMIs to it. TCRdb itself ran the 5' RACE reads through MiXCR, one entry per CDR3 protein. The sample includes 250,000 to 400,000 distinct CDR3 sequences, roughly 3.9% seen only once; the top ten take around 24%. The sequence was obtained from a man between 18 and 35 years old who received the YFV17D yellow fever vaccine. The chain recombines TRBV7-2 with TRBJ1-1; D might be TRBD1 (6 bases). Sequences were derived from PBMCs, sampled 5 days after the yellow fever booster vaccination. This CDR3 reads CASSLALRGGEAFF. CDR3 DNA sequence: TGTGCCAGCAGCTTAGCGCTCAGGGGCGGAGAAGCTTTCTTT.